A selection of T cell receptor beta chains follows, all from one sample in a study of blood T cell repertoires in COVID-19. Assay used: immunoSEQ multiplex PCR; TCRdb lists only in-frame clones, some missing. The sample lists about 170,000 clones, about 85% occurring once. The sample taken for sequencing was peripheral blood. Source of these receptors: a human donor with acute or convalescent COVID-19. The donor label of this sample is uncertain. Each CDR3 is given with its conserved first and last residue. Fields, in order: V gene, D gene, J gene, CDR3 length, clone size, CDR3 DNA, CDR3 protein. The D gene is left open where the match is weak. Rows give clone size only sometimes, using once, few, many, or a class for an expanded clone.

v_call: TRBV18; d_call: -; j_call: TRBJ2-3; cdr3_length: 16; clone_size: -; cdr3_nt: TGTGCCAGCTCACTGATTCAGGGGATCGGTAGGGATACGCAGTATTTT; cdr3_aa: CASSLIQGIGRDTQYF
v_call: TRBV3-1/TRBV3-2; d_call: -; j_call: TRBJ1-5; cdr3_length: 14; clone_size: few; cdr3_nt: TGTGCCAGCAGCCAAAGGGGTAGCAATCAGCCCCAGCATTTT; cdr3_aa: CASSQRGSNQPQHF
v_call: TRBV5-1; d_call: TRBD2; j_call: TRBJ2-3; cdr3_length: 16; clone_size: -; cdr3_nt: TGCGCCAGCAGCCTGGGGGGGGACTCCCGCACAGATACGCAGTATTTT; cdr3_aa: CASSLGGDSRTDTQYF
v_call: TRBV6-5; d_call: TRBD2; j_call: TRBJ2-7; cdr3_length: 14; clone_size: -; cdr3_nt: TGTGCCAGCAGTTACGGCGGGGGGGCCTACGAGCAGTACTTC; cdr3_aa: CASSYGGGAYEQYF
v_call: TRBV11-2; d_call: -; j_call: TRBJ2-1; cdr3_length: 15; clone_size: -; cdr3_nt: TGTGCCAGCAGCCATACGGGGGTCTCCTACAATGAGCAGTTCTTC; cdr3_aa: CASSHTGVSYNEQFF
v_call: TRBV6-6; d_call: -; j_call: TRBJ1-5; cdr3_length: 15; clone_size: -; cdr3_nt: TGTGCCAGCAGTTACTCTGAGGCTCCCAATCAGCCCCAGCATTTT; cdr3_aa: CASSYSEAPNQPQHF
v_call: TRBV25-1; d_call: TRBD2; j_call: TRBJ2-3; cdr3_length: 18; clone_size: -; cdr3_nt: TGTGCCAGCAGTGAATGGGGAGGAGGACCTCCGGGGGGAGATACGCAGTATTTT; cdr3_aa: CASSEWGGGPPGGDTQYF
v_call: TRBV7-2; d_call: -; j_call: TRBJ2-3; cdr3_length: 14; clone_size: once; cdr3_nt: TGTGCCAGCAGCTTAGCCAGGCCCACAGATACGCAGTATTTT; cdr3_aa: CASSLARPTDTQYF
v_call: TRBV6-5; d_call: TRBD1; j_call: TRBJ1-1; cdr3_length: 14; clone_size: few; cdr3_nt: TGTGCCAGCAGACGACAGGGTGCGAACACTGAAGCTTTCTTT; cdr3_aa: CASRRQGANTEAFF
v_call: TRBV18; d_call: TRBD1; j_call: TRBJ1-3; cdr3_length: 15; clone_size: -; cdr3_nt: TGTGCCAGCTCACAAAGACAGGGCTTGATGGGCACCATATATTTT; cdr3_aa: CASSQRQGLMGTIYF
v_call: TRBV9; d_call: -; j_call: TRBJ1-5; cdr3_length: 15; clone_size: -; cdr3_nt: TGTGCCAGCAGCAAAGGGTCAGAGGGATATCAGCCCCAGCATTTT; cdr3_aa: CASSKGSEGYQPQHF
v_call: TRBV7-9; d_call: -; j_call: TRBJ2-7; cdr3_length: 14; clone_size: once; cdr3_nt: TGTGCCAGCAGCCCCCACTCGCCAACCTACGAGCAGTACTTC; cdr3_aa: CASSPHSPTYEQYF
v_call: TRBV7-7; d_call: TRBD1; j_call: TRBJ2-5; cdr3_length: 14; clone_size: -; cdr3_nt: TGTGCCAGCAGCTTTACAGGGGTTAGAGAGACCCAGTACTTC; cdr3_aa: CASSFTGVRETQYF
v_call: TRBV5-4; d_call: TRBD2; j_call: TRBJ2-1; cdr3_length: 16; clone_size: -; cdr3_nt: TGTGCCAGCAGCTTGGATAGCGGGGGGGGATGGTGGGAGCAGTTCTTC; cdr3_aa: CASSLDSGGGWWEQFF
v_call: TRBV21-1; d_call: -; j_call: TRBJ1-4; cdr3_length: 11; clone_size: -; cdr3_nt: TGTGCCTACAGGGGCAGTGAAAAACTGTTTTTT; cdr3_aa: CAYRGSEKLFF
v_call: TRBV11-3; d_call: -; j_call: TRBJ2-7; cdr3_length: 13; clone_size: few; cdr3_nt: TGTGCCAGCAGCTTAGGGCAGGACTACGAGCAGTACTTC; cdr3_aa: CASSLGQDYEQYF
v_call: TRBV6-5; d_call: -; j_call: TRBJ2-7; cdr3_length: 16; clone_size: -; cdr3_nt: TGTGCCAGCAGTTTAATAGGGGGAAACGGGGTGGACGAGCAGTACTTC; cdr3_aa: CASSLIGGNGVDEQYF
v_call: TRBV4-3; d_call: -; j_call: TRBJ2-7; cdr3_length: 15; clone_size: once; cdr3_nt: TGCGCCAGCAGCCTAGAGCTGAGTGCGTTCTACGAGCAGTACTTC; cdr3_aa: CASSLELSAFYEQYF
v_call: TRBV7-6; d_call: -; j_call: TRBJ2-7; cdr3_length: 14; clone_size: -; cdr3_nt: TGTGCCAGCAGCCGAGGGGGTCTGATCCACGAGCAGTACTTC; cdr3_aa: CASSRGGLIHEQYF
v_call: TRBV15; d_call: -; j_call: TRBJ1-1; cdr3_length: 15; clone_size: -; cdr3_nt: TGTGCCACCAGCAGAGATATGAATCGGTACGCTGAAGCTTTCTTT; cdr3_aa: CATSRDMNRYAEAFF
v_call: TRBV3-1/TRBV3-2; d_call: TRBD1; j_call: TRBJ1-2; cdr3_length: 13; clone_size: -; cdr3_nt: TGTGCCAGCAGCCTAACAGGGGCGCAAGGCTACACCTTC; cdr3_aa: CASSLTGAQGYTF
v_call: TRBV7-3; d_call: -; j_call: TRBJ1-2; cdr3_length: 13; clone_size: once; cdr3_nt: TGCGCCAGCAGCTTAACACTAAGATATGGCTACACCTTC; cdr3_aa: CASSLTLRYGYTF
v_call: TRBV19; d_call: TRBD1; j_call: TRBJ1-1; cdr3_length: 17; clone_size: -; cdr3_nt: TGTGCCAGTAGTATGACAGGGGTTTTCATTTCGGACACTGAAGCTTTCTTT; cdr3_aa: CASSMTGVFISDTEAFF
v_call: TRBV6-5; d_call: -; j_call: TRBJ1-1; cdr3_length: 15; clone_size: -; cdr3_nt: TGTGCCAGCAGTTACTCGTCCCGGGGGATCACTGAAGCTTTCTTT; cdr3_aa: CASSYSSRGITEAFF
v_call: TRBV6-1; d_call: -; j_call: TRBJ1-3; cdr3_length: 16; clone_size: -; cdr3_nt: TGTGCCAGCAGTGAATTGGAGGGGCTTAATGGAAACACCATATATTTT; cdr3_aa: CASSELEGLNGNTIYF
v_call: TRBV11-2; d_call: TRBD1; j_call: TRBJ2-7; cdr3_length: 16; clone_size: -; cdr3_nt: TGTGCCAGCAGCTCCTTGACAGGGCCCCCCTCCTACGAGCAGTACTTC; cdr3_aa: CASSSLTGPPSYEQYF
v_call: TRBV7-2; d_call: TRBD2; j_call: TRBJ2-5; cdr3_length: 19; clone_size: -; cdr3_nt: TGTGCCAGCAGTTCCCTGACTGGACTAGCGGGGGTCTACCAAGAGACCCAGTACTTC; cdr3_aa: CASSSLTGLAGVYQETQYF